The 21 T cell receptor beta chains reported below all come from one sample, sequenced in a study of cytomegalovirus exposure and HLA in healthy donors. The primer mix had 60 Vbeta and 13 Jbeta primers. Clones were sequenced by immunoSEQ multiplex PCR, and TCRdb holds only the in-frame ones, with some missing. Of about 130,000 clones listed, about 78% are singletons. The sequencing sample was made of PBMCs. The receptors stem from a man aged 30 to 45 in good health and CMV-seronegative.

As to this clone: Other DNA sequences from this sample encode an identical CDR3 as well. This rearrangement joins TRBV5-4 to TRBJ2-3; possible D gene TRBD1, 5 bases. Trimming removed 2 bases from V and 0 bases from J, with 7 bases in between. In germline, CDR1 is SGHNT, CDR2 YYREEE (reference sequence). The CDR3 extends over 14 amino acids. The CDR3 here is CASSFDSSTDTQYF. CDR3 coding DNA: TGTGCCAGCAGCTTCGACAGTAGCACAGATACGCAGTATTTT. Based on the CDR3 plus reference TRBV5-4 and TRBJ2-3, the full variable domain is ETGVTQSPTHLIKTRGQQVTLRCSSQSGHNTVSWYQQALGQGPQFIFQYYREEENGRGNFPPRFSGLQFPNYSSELNVNALELDDSALYLCASSFDSSTDTQYFGPGTRLTVL.

This clone was seen a handful of times. This rearrangement joins TRBV5-4 to TRBJ1-2; D remains unclear. CDR1 and CDR2 from the germline V gene are SGHNT and YYREEE (reference sequence). Deletions cut 2 bases from V and 0 bases from J, with 14 bases between. CDR3 length equals 16 residues. The CDR3 loop is CASSLTSEPTNYGYTF. The CDR3 bases are TGTGCCAGCAGCTTAACTTCGGAGCCGACTAACTATGGCTACACCTTC.

This clone was counted once. The CDR3 DNA reads TGCGCCAGCAGCCAAGTTTCTAGATACACAGATACGCAGTATTTT. Translating gives CASSQVSRYTDTQYF. The chain employs TRBV4-1 and TRBJ2-3, with D unclear. The CDR3 runs 15 residues. The germline V and J ends were trimmed by 1 base and 2 bases, with 10 bases remaining between them. Germline V lookup: CDR1 MGHRA, CDR2 YSYEKL.

This chain connects TRBV28 to TRBJ1-2, with TRBD1 identical over 7 bases. Unmatched junction bases numbered 4, after V lost 5 bases and J lost 4 bases. This CDR3 comprises 13 residues. The germline V gene has CDR1 MDHEN and CDR2 SYDVKM. The CDR3, as DNA: TGTGCCAGCAGTATCGGGACAGCCTATGGCTACACCTTC. Its protein is CASSIGTAYGYTF.

This clone was seen more than once but under ten times. The rearrangement uses TRBV6-1 and TRBJ1-1; D uncertain. Germline values: CDR1 MNHNS, CDR2 SASEGT. V was pared by 2 bases and J by 6 bases, with 19 bases between. This CDR3 has 16 residues. The CDR3 DNA reads TGTGCCAGCAGTGAATTACCGCCGGGTGCTGAGGCTGAAGCTTTCTTT. This codes for CASSELPPGAEAEAFF.

The rearrangement links TRBV5-1 to TRBJ2-2; maybe TRBD2 (6 bases). There are 15 residues in the CDR3. CDR1 and CDR2 from the germline V gene are SGHRS and YFSETQ. Trimming removed 3 bases from V and 4 bases from J, with 13 bases in between. The CDR3 DNA reads TGCGCCAGCAGCTCGAGGGACTTGGCCACCGGGGAGCTGTTTTTT. Its protein product is CASSSRDLATGELFF.

This clone was observed a few times. This chain joins TRBV7-8 and TRBJ2-7; 7 nucleotides match TRBD2. The CDR3 is 16 residues long. Germline CDR1 is SGHVS and CDR2 is FQNEAQ. The V and J ends lost 6 bases and 0 bases, in that order; junction bases with no gene match: 11. The CDR3, as DNA: TGTGCCAGCAGTCTAGCGGCTAGGGACGGCTCCTACGAGCAGTACTTC. It encodes CASSLAARDGSYEQYF.

This clone turned up a few times. V usage is TRBV5-3 and J usage is TRBJ1-6; D is perhaps TRBD1 (5 bases). Being an ORF, TRBV5-3 has a function that is uncertain. The germline V and J ends were trimmed by 2 bases and 8 bases, with 14 bases remaining between them. CDR3 size: 15 residues. Here the CDR3 DNA reads TGTGCCAGAAGCTTTTCAGGGTATCAGGATTCACCCCTCCACTTT. Its protein product is CARSFSGYQDSPLHF.

This chain connects TRBV27 to TRBJ2-1, with a possible D match to TRBD2 (6 bases). V was cut by 1 base and J by 0 bases, with 7 bases left in between. Germline CDR1 MNHEY, CDR2 SMNVEV (reference sequence). The CDR3 length is 15 residues. CDR3 sequence reads: CASSLFGSSYNEQFF. The CDR3 nucleotides are TGTGCCAGCAGTTTATTCGGGAGCTCCTACAATGAGCAGTTCTTC.

This chain links TRBV4-1 with TRBJ1-1, with 7 bases aligning to TRBD1. This CDR3 region has 15 residues. The V gene end was trimmed by 1 base and the J gene end by 3 bases; junction bases not matched to a gene: 5. In germline, CDR1 is MGHRA, CDR2 YSYEKL. CDR3 bases: TGCGCCAGCAGCCAAGGCGACAGGGATGACACTGAAGCTTTCTTT. It yields the protein CASSQGDRDDTEAFF.

V and J are TRBV27 and TRBJ2-3, with a possible D match to TRBD2 (5 bases). This CDR3 spans 15 amino acids. The V end lost 6 bases, the J end lost 4 bases, and 17 bases lay between the germline ends. CDR1 and CDR2 (germline): MNHEY, SMNVEV (reference sequence). This CDR3 is CASSHGLPLPDTQYF. CDR3 coding DNA: TGTGCCAGCAGCCACGGACTGCCCCTTCCAGATACGCAGTATTTT.

The chain employs TRBV27 and TRBJ1-1, with 11 bases lining up with TRBD1. Germline CDR1 and CDR2: MNHEY and SMNVEV (reference sequence). J gave up 5 bases and V 2 bases, and 4 bases lay outside the gene matches. The CDR3 extends over 15 amino acids. The CDR3 sequence is CASSLGQGAMTEAFF. The CDR3 region has the DNA TGTGCCAGCAGTTTAGGACAGGGGGCGATGACTGAAGCTTTCTTT.

Points on this clone: This sample includes further DNA sequences coding for the same CDR3. The J gene is TRBJ1-1, the V gene TRBV18, with D possibly matching TRBD1 (5 bases). Trimming stripped 3 bases from V and 3 bases from J, with 11 bases between. From germline, CDR1 is KGHSH and CDR2 LQKENI. This CDR3 comprises 14 residues. In DNA form, the CDR3 reads TGTGCCAGCTCACCGTATCAGGGCTACACTGAAGCTTTCTTT. Translated: CASSPYQGYTEAFF.

This clone appeared once. The chain recombines TRBV5-1 with TRBJ2-5, with 10 bases lining up with TRBD2. Germline CDR1 and CDR2: SGHRS and YFSETQ. The CDR3 spans 14 residues. Germline trimming cut 1 base from V and 3 bases from J; bases unmatched to any gene: 0. The CDR3 spells CASSLTSGEETQYF. CDR3 DNA: TGCGCCAGCAGCTTGACTAGCGGGGAAGAGACCCAGTACTTC.

The V gene is TRBV28, the J gene TRBJ1-4, with TRBD1 matching over 8 bases. The CDR3 covers 17 residues. With V trimmed by 7 bases and J by 6 bases, 16 bases remained unmatched. Germline lookup yields CDR1 MDHEN and CDR2 SYDVKM. The chain's CDR3 is CASTQPGWGQAHEKLFF. CDR3 bases: TGTGCCAGCACTCAACCTGGGTGGGGACAGGCCCATGAAAAACTGTTTTTT.

V usage is TRBV28 and J usage is TRBJ2-3; 8 bases map to TRBD1. From germline, CDR1 is MDHEN and CDR2 SYDVKM. V lost 4 bases, J lost 0 bases, and 6 bases stayed unmatched. The CDR3 covers 16 residues. The CDR3 reads CASSWSGGPSTDTQYF. CDR3 bases: TGTGCCAGCAGTTGGTCAGGGGGCCCTAGCACAGATACGCAGTATTTT.

This chain links TRBV19 with TRBJ1-1, with D possibly being TRBD1 (5 bases). The germline V gene encodes CDR1 LNHDA and CDR2 SQIVND (reference sequence). The CDR3 length is 13 residues. The ends were cut back, 7 bases at V and 4 bases at J, with 13 bases in the middle. This CDR3 reads CASTRRGVTEAFF. In nucleotides, the CDR3 is TGTGCCAGTACCAGGAGGGGCGTCACTGAAGCTTTCTTT. Full variable domain (remainder filled in from reference TRBV19 and TRBJ1-1): DGGITQSPKYLFRKEGQNVTLSCEQNLNHDAMYWYRQDPGQGLRLIYYSQIVNDFQKGDIAEGYSVSREKKESFPLTVTSAQKNPTAFYLCASTRRGVTEAFFGQGTRLTVV.

The J gene is TRBJ1-1, the V gene TRBV4-1, with a possible D match to TRBD1 (5 bases). This CDR3 region has 15 residues. CDR1 and CDR2 from the germline V gene are MGHRA and YSYEKL. Trimming shortened V by 1 base and J by 5 bases, and 14 bases separated the two germline ends. CDR3 sequence: CASSQVGRVGTEAFF. The CDR3 DNA follows: TGCGCCAGCAGCCAAGTGGGCAGGGTAGGGACTGAAGCTTTCTTT.

V usage is TRBV29-1 and J usage is TRBJ2-7, with TRBD1 identical over 7 bases. This CDR3 is 13 amino acids long. Trimming removed 5 bases from V and 0 bases from J; junction bases left unmatched: 4. Germline values: CDR1 SQVTM, CDR2 ANQGSEA. The CDR3 sequence: CSVMTGSSYEQYF. The CDR3 coding sequence is TGCAGCGTTATGACAGGGAGCTCCTACGAGCAGTACTTC.

This clone was counted only a few times. One end of the junction does not line up with germline, which may come from a read error. The identical CDR3 is also encoded by other nucleotide sequences in the sample. J is TRBJ1-6 and V is TRBV7-9, with D maybe TRBD1 (5 bases). The germline V gene has CDR1 SEHNR and CDR2 FQNEAQ (reference sequence). There are 18 residues in the CDR3. Written as DNA, the CDR3 is TGTTCCAGCAGCTTAGTGTTAAGACAGAGCTCCTATAATTCCCCCCTCCACTTT. It translates to CSSSLVLRQSSYNSPLHF.

The V call is TRBV2, the J call TRBJ1-5, with a possible D match to TRBD1 (6 bases). The germline gives CDR1 SNHLY, CDR2 FYNNEI. The germline V and J ends were trimmed by 7 bases and 4 bases, with 11 bases remaining between them. There are 13 residues in the CDR3. The DNA of the CDR3 is TGTGCCAGCAATGGGACACCTAATCAGCCCCAGCATTTT. Protein product: CASNGTPNQPQHF.